These T cell receptor beta chains were read from a single sample in a study of blood T cell repertoires in COVID-19. Some clones are missing from TCRdb's copy, which holds only in-frame ones; the method was immunoSEQ multiplex PCR. The sample has about 240,000 clones, roughly 80% seen once; the top ten hold roughly 9.6%. Sequencing input: peripheral blood. These receptor sequences come from a woman aged 80 or older with acute or convalescent COVID-19. CDR3s include the opening cysteine and the closing phenylalanine or tryptophan. The D gene is left open where the match is weak. The size entry is marked missing in some rows and otherwise reads once, few, many or a size class.

CDR3 DNA: TGTGCCAGCAGCCCAGGGATGGCACCCCTCCACTTT; CDR3 protein: CASSPGMAPLHF; CDR3 length: 12; clone size: -; J gene: TRBJ1-6; D gene: -; V gene: TRBV12-3/TRBV12-4
CDR3 DNA: TGTGCCAGCAGCCAACCCAGGGGGTCCGGGGCCAACGTCCTGACTTTC; CDR3 protein: CASSQPRGSGANVLTF; CDR3 length: 16; clone size: -; J gene: TRBJ2-6; D gene: TRBD1; V gene: TRBV14
CDR3 DNA: TGTGCCTGGAGTCGCGGGGGGGGGATCAATACGCAGTATTTT; CDR3 protein: CAWSRGGGINTQYF; CDR3 length: 14; clone size: -; J gene: TRBJ2-3; D gene: TRBD2; V gene: TRBV30
CDR3 DNA: TGTGCCATCCCGTCAGGGGGTCACTATGGCTACACCTTC; CDR3 protein: CAIPSGGHYGYTF; CDR3 length: 13; clone size: -; J gene: TRBJ1-2; D gene: TRBD1; V gene: TRBV6-5
CDR3 DNA: TGTGCCAGCAGCTTAGATCTGGTCCCCGGGACCCAGTACTTC; CDR3 protein: CASSLDLVPGTQYF; CDR3 length: 14; clone size: -; J gene: TRBJ2-5; D gene: -; V gene: TRBV11-2
CDR3 DNA: TGTGCCAGCGTCGACAGGTTGAATCAGCCCCAGCATTTT; CDR3 protein: CASVDRLNQPQHF; CDR3 length: 13; clone size: -; J gene: TRBJ1-5; D gene: -; V gene: TRBV6-6
CDR3 DNA: TGTGCCAGTAGGCCCCTGGGACAGGGTAACACCGGGGAGCTGTTTTTT; CDR3 protein: CASRPLGQGNTGELFF; CDR3 length: 16; clone size: -; J gene: TRBJ2-2; D gene: TRBD1; V gene: TRBV19
CDR3 DNA: TGTGCCAGCAGCTACAGGGTTGGGGAAAAACTGTTTTTT; CDR3 protein: CASSYRVGEKLFF; CDR3 length: 13; clone size: once; J gene: TRBJ1-4; D gene: -; V gene: TRBV3-1/TRBV3-2
CDR3 DNA: TGTGCCAGCAAAGGGAGTGGCGATGAGCAGTTCTTC; CDR3 protein: CASKGSGDEQFF; CDR3 length: 12; clone size: -; J gene: TRBJ2-1; D gene: -; V gene: TRBV2
CDR3 DNA: TGTGCCAGCTCACCACTGACCCAGGCCTTTGAGCAGTACTTC; CDR3 protein: CASSPLTQAFEQYF; CDR3 length: 14; clone size: -; J gene: TRBJ2-7; D gene: -; V gene: TRBV18
CDR3 DNA: TGTGCCAGCAGCATGGCGGGGGCCGGCTACGAGCAGTACTTC; CDR3 protein: CASSMAGAGYEQYF; CDR3 length: 14; clone size: -; J gene: TRBJ2-7; D gene: -; V gene: TRBV4-2
CDR3 DNA: TGTGCCAGCAGCCTTCAGGGGCTCCGGGATTCACCCCTCCACTTT; CDR3 protein: CASSLQGLRDSPLHF; CDR3 length: 15; clone size: once; J gene: TRBJ1-6; D gene: -; V gene: TRBV7-2
CDR3 DNA: TGTGCCATCAGTGAAAGCGGGGAAAATTCACCCCTCCACTTT; CDR3 protein: CAISESGENSPLHF; CDR3 length: 14; clone size: -; J gene: TRBJ1-6; D gene: -; V gene: TRBV10-3
CDR3 DNA: TGTGCCAGCAAAGACGGGACTATAGTCAATGAGCAGTTCTTC; CDR3 protein: CASKDGTIVNEQFF; CDR3 length: 14; clone size: -; J gene: TRBJ2-1; D gene: TRBD2; V gene: TRBV7-2